Listed below are T cell receptor beta chains from one sample, sequenced in a study of blood T cell repertoires in COVID-19. Repertoires were generated with immunoSEQ multiplex PCR, while TCRdb's copy carries only in-frame clones and drops some. The data contain 200,000 to 250,000 clones, roughly 75% of them singletons. Sequenced input: peripheral blood. These receptors all stem from a woman aged 70-85 years with acute or convalescent COVID-19. CDR3s include the opening cysteine and the closing phenylalanine or tryptophan. A D gene is named only where the DNA matches it firmly. Size values are once, few and many counts, or a class for expanded clones, and some rows have none.

TRBV4-1,.,TRBJ1-6,.,CASSQVGGRDYNSPLHF,TGCGCCAGCAGCCAAGTCGGGGGGCGCGACTATAATTCACCCCTCCACTTT
TRBV30,.,TRBJ1-2,once,CAWNSLTDGYTF,TGTGCCTGGAACTCCCTAACAGATGGCTACACCTTC
TRBV24-1,TRBD2,TRBJ2-3,.,CATSTTFGGGSTDTQYF,TGTGCCACCAGTACCACCTTCGGCGGGGGTAGTACAGATACGCAGTATTTT
TRBV19,.,TRBJ2-2,.,CASSSGSANTGELFF,TGTGCCAGTTCGTCGGGGTCGGCGAACACCGGGGAGCTGTTTTTT
TRBV6-6,TRBD1,TRBJ1-1,.,CASSYQGGQGFEAFF,TGTGCCAGCAGTTACCAGGGGGGACAGGGGTTTGAAGCTTTCTTT
TRBV6-1,.,TRBJ1-6,.,CASSEPGQNSPLHF,TGCGCCAGCAGTGAACCGGGACAAAATTCACCCCTCCACTTT
TRBV20-1,.,TRBJ2-5,.,CTAGREETQYF,TGCACTGCAGGCAGGGAAGAGACCCAGTACTTC
TRBV6-1,.,TRBJ1-5,.,CASSEGRDPQPQHF,TGTGCCAGCAGTGAAGGGAGGGATCCTCAGCCCCAGCATTTT
TRBV27,.,TRBJ2-6,once,CASSLTGPPGANVLTF,TGTGCCAGCAGTTTAACAGGGCCTCCTGGGGCCAACGTCCTGACTTTC
TRBV7-2,TRBD2,TRBJ2-2,.,CASSFSGGAPTGELFF,TGTGCCAGCAGCTTTAGCGGGGGGGCGCCCACCGGGGAGCTGTTTTTT
TRBV4-1,.,TRBJ1-6,once,CASSQRPGGSPLHF,TGCGCCAGCAGCCAACGTCCTGGAGGTTCACCCCTCCACTTT
TRBV11-2,TRBD2,TRBJ2-7,.,CASSSLTSGAYEQYF,TGTGCCAGCAGCTCTTTAACTAGCGGGGCCTACGAGCAGTACTTC
TRBV4-1,TRBD1,TRBJ2-1,.,CASSPPGTGGSDEQFF,TGCGCCAGCAGCCCCCCCGGGACAGGGGGAAGCGATGAGCAGTTCTTC
TRBV27,.,TRBJ2-3,many,CASSTMVAEDTQYF,TGTGCCAGCAGCACCATGGTCGCGGAGGATACGCAGTATTTT
TRBV27,.,TRBJ2-3,.,CASTRKGQSTDTQYF,TGTGCCAGTACCCGGAAGGGGCAAAGCACAGATACGCAGTATTTT
TRBV2,.,TRBJ1-2,.,CASSGTVTNYGYTF,TGTGCCAGCAGTGGGACAGTTACTAACTATGGCTACACCTTC
TRBV19,.,TRBJ1-1,.,CASSLRVNAEAFF,TGTGCCAGTAGTCTCAGGGTAAATGCTGAAGCTTTCTTT
TRBV5-4,TRBD2,TRBJ2-1,.,CASSPVLSVAGGYNEQFF,TGTGCCAGCAGCCCAGTTCTTTCGGTAGCGGGGGGCTACAATGAGCAGTTCTTC
TRBV24-1,TRBD2,TRBJ2-1,.,CATSDLGGSAYNEQFF,TGTGCCACCAGTGATTTGGGCGGGAGCGCCTACAATGAGCAGTTCTTC
TRBV7-8,.,TRBJ1-3,.,CASSPRTGNTIYF,TGTGCCAGCAGCCCCCGGACAGGAAACACCATATATTTT
TRBV7-3,.,TRBJ2-1,.,CASSLSPNREQFF,TGTGCCAGCAGCTTATCCCCAAACAGGGAACAGTTCTTC
TRBV4-3,.,TRBJ2-3,.,CASSQERADTQYF,TGCGCCAGCAGCCAAGAACGGGCAGATACGCAGTATTTT
TRBV18,.,TRBJ2-5,.,CASSPPTALQETQYF,TGTGCCAGCTCACCGCCTACCGCTTTACAAGAGACCCAGTACTTC
TRBV27,TRBD2,TRBJ2-3,.,CASTPGLVADTQYF,TGTGCCAGCACACCGGGACTAGTGGCCGATACGCAGTATTTT
TRBV19,.,TRBJ2-3,once,CASQATGDTQYF,TGTGCCAGTCAGGCTACGGGGGATACGCAGTATTTT
TRBV7-2,TRBD2,TRBJ2-5,.,CASSLALRTSGETTRETQYF,TGTGCCAGCAGCTTAGCGCTTAGGACTAGCGGGGAGACCACGCGGGAGACCCAGTACTTC
TRBV5-6,.,TRBJ2-6,.,CASSFLSGPAGANVLTF,TGTGCCAGCAGCTTTTTAAGTGGTCCGGCTGGGGCCAACGTCCTGACTTTC
TRBV18,.,TRBJ1-5,.,CASSRGNSNQPQHF,TGTGCCAGCTCACGAGGGAACAGCAATCAGCCCCAGCATTTT
TRBV2,.,TRBJ2-2,.,CASSDNRVDTGELFF,TGTGCCAGCAGTGATAACAGGGTTGACACCGGGGAGCTGTTTTTT
TRBV4-2,.,TRBJ2-3,.,CASSRGGRADTQYF,TGTGCCAGCAGCCGGGGGGGCAGGGCAGATACGCAGTATTTT
TRBV5-6,TRBD1,TRBJ1-1,.,CASSLNRGNTEAFF,TGTGCCAGCAGCTTGAACAGGGGAAACACTGAAGCTTTCTTT
TRBV6-4,TRBD2,TRBJ2-7,.,CASSERSGGSYEQYF,TGTGCCAGCAGTGAAAGGAGCGGGGGCTCCTACGAGCAGTACTTC
TRBV9,.,TRBJ2-7,few,CASSVSGYEQYF,TGTGCCAGCAGCGTCTCCGGCTACGAGCAGTACTTC
TRBV7-8,.,TRBJ1-1,many,CASTHVDRRTEAFF,TGTGCCAGCACCCACGTCGACAGGCGCACTGAAGCTTTCTTT
TRBV5-1,.,TRBJ2-2,.,CASSFSAGTLNTGELFF,TGCGCCAGCAGCTTTTCGGCCGGGACATTGAACACCGGGGAGCTGTTTTTT
TRBV15,.,TRBJ2-1,.,CATSRLSSGFYNEQFF,TGTGCCACCAGCAGACTTAGCTCTGGGTTTTACAATGAGCAGTTCTTC
TRBV6-5,.,TRBJ2-2,few,CASSYSLTRGTGELFF,TGTGCCAGCAGTTACTCTCTCACCCGGGGTACCGGGGAGCTGTTTTTT
TRBV15,.,TRBJ1-5,.,CATSRDQEGNQPQHF,TGTGCCACCAGCAGAGACCAGGAGGGCAATCAGCCCCAGCATTTT
TRBV18,.,TRBJ2-1,.,CASSPPGPYNEQFF,TGTGCCAGCTCACCACCGGGCCCCTACAATGAGCAGTTCTTC
TRBV24-1,TRBD2,TRBJ2-2,.,CATRTSGLGELFF,TGTGCCACTAGGACTAGTGGGCTCGGGGAGCTGTTTTTT
TRBV24-1,TRBD1,TRBJ1-5,.,CATSETPDRGRYSNQPQHF,TGTGCCACCAGTGAAACCCCAGACAGGGGCCGATATAGCAATCAGCCCCAGCATTTT
TRBV2,TRBD1,TRBJ1-2,.,CASSQRGDSLYGYTF,TGTGCCAGCAGCCAGAGAGGGGACAGCCTCTATGGCTACACCTTC
TRBV15,TRBD1,TRBJ1-4,once,CATSRGGTGTNEKLFF,TGTGCCACCAGCAGGGGGGGGACAGGGACGAATGAAAAACTGTTTTTT
TRBV19,.,TRBJ1-6,many,CASSTQNYSPLHF,TGTGCCAGTAGTACTCAGAATTATTCACCCCTCCACTTT
TRBV6-2/TRBV6-3,TRBD2,TRBJ2-2,.,CASSYSTSGKYGELFF,TGTGCCAGCAGTTACTCGACTAGCGGGAAATACGGGGAGCTGTTTTTT
TRBV5-8,TRBD1,TRBJ1-4,.,CASSLPGTGSEKLFF,TGTGCCAGCAGCTTGCCCGGGACAGGGAGTGAAAAACTGTTTTTT